The rows below give T cell receptor beta chains drawn from one sample of a study of blood T cell repertoires in COVID-19. The data were produced by immunoSEQ multiplex PCR, yet TCRdb's version contains in-frame clones alone and is incomplete. The table records a few hundred thousand clones, 80% to 85% of them present only once. The material sequenced was peripheral blood. Receptors were obtained from a woman aged 80 or over with COVID-19, enrolled during active disease. Both conserved end residues are part of each CDR3. A D gene is named only where the DNA matches it firmly. The listing skips clone size in some rows; elsewhere it reads once, few, many or a size class.

j_gene: TRBJ2-1
abundance: once
v_gene: TRBV10-3
d_gene: NA
CDR3aa: CAIRPSEFYNEQFF
CDR3nt: TGTGCCATCCGGCCTAGCGAATTCTACAATGAGCAGTTCTTC

j_gene: TRBJ2-2
abundance: few
v_gene: TRBV4-3
d_gene: TRBD2
CDR3aa: CASSQDLVPGTSGMGELFF
CDR3nt: TGCGCCAGCAGCCAAGATCTCGTACCGGGGACTAGCGGAATGGGGGAGCTGTTTTTT

j_gene: TRBJ1-2
abundance: NA
v_gene: TRBV5-1
d_gene: NA
CDR3aa: CASSFDSNYGYTF
CDR3nt: TGCGCCAGCAGCTTCGACAGTAACTATGGCTACACCTTC

j_gene: TRBJ1-3
abundance: NA
v_gene: TRBV5-1
d_gene: NA
CDR3aa: CASSSGAGPGNTIYF
CDR3nt: TGCGCCAGCAGCTCGGGAGCAGGGCCTGGAAACACCATATATTTT

j_gene: TRBJ2-2
abundance: few
v_gene: TRBV7-9
d_gene: TRBD1
CDR3aa: CASSRQGATNTGELFF
CDR3nt: TGTGCCAGCAGTCGACAGGGGGCAACGAACACCGGGGAGCTGTTTTTT

j_gene: TRBJ1-1
abundance: NA
v_gene: TRBV5-1
d_gene: NA
CDR3aa: CASSRGNTEAFF
CDR3nt: TGCGCCAGCAGTCGGGGGAACACTGAAGCTTTCTTT

j_gene: TRBJ1-3
abundance: NA
v_gene: TRBV23-1
d_gene: TRBD1
CDR3aa: CASSPPRDRPRNTIYF
CDR3nt: TGCGCCAGCAGTCCTCCGAGGGACAGGCCGAGAAACACCATATATTTT

j_gene: TRBJ2-7
abundance: NA
v_gene: TRBV18
d_gene: NA
CDR3aa: CASSPPSSAGLYF
CDR3nt: TGTGCCAGCTCACCACCCTCCTCAGCCGGGTTGTACTTC

j_gene: TRBJ1-1
abundance: NA
v_gene: TRBV2
d_gene: TRBD1
CDR3aa: CASSGQGATEAFF
CDR3nt: TGTGCCAGCAGCGGACAGGGGGCCACTGAAGCTTTCTTT

j_gene: TRBJ2-2
abundance: NA
v_gene: TRBV5-1
d_gene: TRBD2
CDR3aa: CASSLSSGGSTGELFF
CDR3nt: TGCGCCAGCAGCTTGTCTAGCGGGGGCTCCACCGGGGAGCTGTTTTTT

j_gene: TRBJ2-1
abundance: NA
v_gene: TRBV11-2
d_gene: TRBD2
CDR3aa: CASSTRTGTSDFNEQFF
CDR3nt: TGTGCCAGCAGCACTCGCACCGGGACTAGCGATTTCAATGAGCAGTTCTTC

j_gene: TRBJ1-2
abundance: NA
v_gene: TRBV3-1/TRBV3-2
d_gene: TRBD1
CDR3aa: CASSPETTGTGDYGYTF
CDR3nt: TGTGCCAGCAGCCCCGAAACGACCGGGACAGGGGACTATGGCTACACCTTC

j_gene: TRBJ1-4
abundance: NA
v_gene: TRBV5-1
d_gene: NA
CDR3aa: CASSLAGGDREKLFF
CDR3nt: TGCGCCAGCAGCTTGGCTGGAGGGGATCGGGAAAAACTGTTTTTT

j_gene: TRBJ1-1
abundance: NA
v_gene: TRBV5-1
d_gene: NA
CDR3aa: CASSLDGRNTEAFF
CDR3nt: TGCGCCAGCAGCTTGGACGGGAGGAACACTGAAGCTTTCTTT

j_gene: TRBJ2-1
abundance: NA
v_gene: TRBV5-1
d_gene: NA
CDR3aa: CASSLDSGGTYNEQFF
CDR3nt: TGCGCCAGCAGCTTGGACAGCGGAGGGACCTACAATGAGCAGTTCTTC

j_gene: TRBJ2-1
abundance: NA
v_gene: TRBV9
d_gene: NA
CDR3aa: CASSSDSVSYNEQFF
CDR3nt: TGTGCCAGCAGCTCGGACTCGGTATCCTACAATGAGCAGTTCTTC

j_gene: TRBJ2-4
abundance: NA
v_gene: TRBV10-3
d_gene: NA
CDR3aa: CAISGTGGLGNIQYF
CDR3nt: TGTGCCATCAGTGGAACCGGGGGTTTAGGGAACATTCAGTACTTC

j_gene: TRBJ2-3
abundance: NA
v_gene: TRBV28
d_gene: TRBD2
CDR3aa: CASSPGGGSTDTQYF
CDR3nt: TGTGCCAGCAGTCCCGGGGGGGGTAGCACAGATACGCAGTATTTT

j_gene: TRBJ1-4
abundance: NA
v_gene: TRBV6-5
d_gene: NA
CDR3aa: CATSGGGLGEKLFF
CDR3nt: TGTGCCACCTCGGGAGGGGGGCTGGGCGAAAAACTGTTTTTT

j_gene: TRBJ2-5
abundance: NA
v_gene: TRBV6-4
d_gene: NA
CDR3aa: CASHRFIRTQYF
CDR3nt: TGTGCCAGCCACCGTTTTATTAGGACCCAGTACTTC

j_gene: TRBJ1-2
abundance: NA
v_gene: TRBV27
d_gene: NA
CDR3aa: CASSLYPANYGYTF
CDR3nt: TGTGCCAGCAGTTTATACCCAGCTAACTATGGCTACACCTTC

j_gene: TRBJ1-1
abundance: once
v_gene: TRBV5-6
d_gene: TRBD1
CDR3aa: CASSRGQANFMNTEAFF
CDR3nt: TGTGCCAGCAGCAGGGGACAGGCCAACTTCATGAACACTGAAGCTTTCTTT

j_gene: TRBJ2-2
abundance: NA
v_gene: TRBV28
d_gene: NA
CDR3aa: CASSLGGPNTGELFF
CDR3nt: TGTGCCAGCAGTTTGGGGGGGCCGAACACCGGGGAGCTGTTTTTT

j_gene: TRBJ1-1
abundance: once
v_gene: TRBV27
d_gene: NA
CDR3aa: CASSTSTVNTEAFF
CDR3nt: TGTGCCAGCAGTACCTCAACAGTGAACACTGAAGCTTTCTTT

j_gene: TRBJ1-3
abundance: NA
v_gene: TRBV28
d_gene: NA
CDR3aa: CAISGASGNTIYF
CDR3nt: TGTGCCATCTCAGGGGCCTCTGGAAACACCATATATTTT

j_gene: TRBJ1-5
abundance: once
v_gene: TRBV6-1
d_gene: NA
CDR3aa: CASSERGRSNQPQHF
CDR3nt: TGTGCCAGCAGTGAAAGGGGTAGGAGCAATCAGCCCCAGCATTTT

j_gene: TRBJ1-1
abundance: NA
v_gene: TRBV7-9
d_gene: NA
CDR3aa: CASSLGNSLNTEAFF
CDR3nt: TGTGCCAGCAGCTTAGGCAACTCCTTGAACACTGAAGCTTTCTTT

j_gene: TRBJ2-5
abundance: NA
v_gene: TRBV4-1
d_gene: TRBD2
CDR3aa: CASRPTTSGGVETQYF
CDR3nt: TGCGCCAGCAGACCGACTACTAGCGGGGGGGTGGAGACCCAGTACTTC

j_gene: TRBJ2-3
abundance: NA
v_gene: TRBV5-4
d_gene: NA
CDR3aa: CASRIGTDTQYF
CDR3nt: TGTGCCAGCAGAATCGGGACAGATACGCAGTATTTT

j_gene: TRBJ1-1
abundance: once
v_gene: TRBV7-2
d_gene: NA
CDR3aa: CASSSQPGTEAFF
CDR3nt: TGTGCCAGCAGCTCCCAACCGGGCACTGAAGCTTTCTTT

j_gene: TRBJ1-1
abundance: NA
v_gene: TRBV6-5
d_gene: TRBD1
CDR3aa: CASRGGRTEAFF
CDR3nt: TGTGCCAGCAGAGGGGGCAGGACTGAAGCTTTCTTT

j_gene: TRBJ1-2
abundance: once
v_gene: TRBV28
d_gene: NA
CDR3aa: CASRVSGLGYTF
CDR3nt: TGTGCCAGCAGGGTATCGGGTTTAGGCTACACCTTC

j_gene: TRBJ1-1
abundance: NA
v_gene: TRBV5-1
d_gene: NA
CDR3aa: CASSYQGLDTEAFF
CDR3nt: TGCGCCAGCAGCTACCAGGGTCTGGACACTGAAGCTTTCTTT

j_gene: TRBJ1-2
abundance: NA
v_gene: TRBV5-6
d_gene: TRBD1
CDR3aa: CASSPSQGARGYTF
CDR3nt: TGTGCCAGCAGCCCGTCACAGGGGGCGCGTGGCTACACCTTC

j_gene: TRBJ1-1
abundance: NA
v_gene: TRBV18
d_gene: TRBD1
CDR3aa: CASSPPGQGVSEAFF
CDR3nt: TGTGCCAGCTCTCCGCCGGGACAGGGTGTTTCTGAAGCTTTCTTT

j_gene: TRBJ2-2
abundance: once
v_gene: TRBV5-3
d_gene: NA
CDR3aa: CARNGPSADRELFF
CDR3nt: TGTGCCAGGAACGGGCCTAGCGCGGACCGGGAGCTGTTTTTT

j_gene: TRBJ1-3
abundance: once
v_gene: TRBV28
d_gene: NA
CDR3aa: CASSTPTAYSGNTIYF
CDR3nt: TGTGCCAGCAGTACCCCGACTGCTTACTCTGGAAACACCATATATTTT

j_gene: TRBJ2-5
abundance: NA
v_gene: TRBV7-2
d_gene: NA
CDR3aa: CASSLAGTSEETQYF
CDR3nt: TGTGCCAGCAGCTTAGCTGGGACATCCGAGGAGACCCAGTACTTC

j_gene: TRBJ1-1
abundance: few
v_gene: TRBV19
d_gene: TRBD1
CDR3aa: CASTQGALMNTEAFF
CDR3nt: TGTGCCAGTACCCAGGGGGCCCTCATGAACACTGAAGCTTTCTTT

j_gene: TRBJ1-1
abundance: NA
v_gene: TRBV27
d_gene: TRBD1
CDR3aa: CASSPDRAMNTEAFF
CDR3nt: TGTGCCAGCAGTCCAGACAGGGCTATGAACACTGAAGCTTTCTTT